The present entry profiles one T cell receptor beta chain with its context. Clones were read by immunoSEQ multiplex PCR, and TCRdb kept only the in-frame ones, dropping some. This sample has approximately 110,000 clones, with 80% to 90% found just once. The sample originates from a study of control samples from healthy donors and cancer patients. The CDR3 contains 14 residues. The germline V gene has CDR1 KGHSH and CDR2 LQKENI. J gave up 1 base and V 6 bases, and 5 bases lay outside the gene matches. The chain is built from TRBV18 and TRBJ2-7; 8 bases map to TRBD2. The clonotype originates from a woman aged 45-65 years in good health. The sequenced material came from blood. CDR3 loop: CASSRTSGSYEQYV. CDR3 coding DNA: TGTGCCAGCTCGCGCACTAGCGGATCCTACGAGCAGTACGTC.